This T cell receptor beta chain was retrieved from a study of regulatory T cells in long-lasting Graves disease. Broader study findings: Newly diagnosed Graves' patients had higher TCR diversity than persistent ones. Relative to new patients (around 1,000), persistent patients exhibited greater sharing of public clonotypes (around 2,700).

CDR3 regions were amplified by Arm-PCR using iRepertoire HTBI primers to build TCR beta libraries. TCRdb passed the multiplex PCR reads through MiXCR, listing each CDR3 protein once. The table lists about 430,000 distinct CDR3 sequences, roughly 21% of them singletons, with 13% to 15% in the top ten. As for time point: persistent/refractory GD, antithyroid drugs over 5 years with positive TRAb. RNA from PBMCs was the source of the TCR library. This clonotype was picked up many times. Its specificity is unknown. Germline V lookup: CDR1 SNHLY, CDR2 FYNNEI. This CDR3 has 15 residues. After removal of 5 bases from V and 5 bases from J, the junction contained 7 bases not matched to a gene.

This TCR was sampled from a female donor with Graves disease. The chain uses TRBV2 and TRBJ2-5; 11 positions agree with TRBD2. The sequencing used peripheral blood mononuclear cells (PBMCs), collected when the disease was refractory, from a patient treated with antithyroid drugs. This CDR3 is CASSMGLAAAETQYF. The CDR3 DNA reads TGTGCCAGCAGTATGGGACTAGCGGCTGCGGAGACCCAGTACTTC.